Listed below are T cell receptor beta chains from one sample, sequenced in a study of blood T cell repertoires in COVID-19. Libraries were prepared by immunoSEQ multiplex PCR; TCRdb keeps only in-frame clonotypes and omits some of them. In the table there are roughly 210,000 clones, around 90% of which are singletons. The sequenced sample consisted of PBMCs or T cells enriched from blood (not recorded which). These receptor sequences come from a man aged 25-40 years in a cohort exposed to, infected with or recovered from COVID-19 (not recorded which). CDR3s include the opening cysteine and the closing phenylalanine or tryptophan. The order of the fields is J gene, D gene, V gene, CDR3 length, clone size, CDR3 DNA, CDR3 protein. D genes are given only for firm matches. Where a row states a size, it is once, few, many or the class of an expanded clone; other rows omit it.

TRBJ1-3 - TRBV5-1 16 - TGCGCCAGCAGCTTGAACCGAGCTAGCTCTGGAAACACCATATATTTT CASSLNRASSGNTIYF
TRBJ1-4 - TRBV28 15 - TGTGCCAGCAGGATAATCAGGGATCGTAATGAAAAACTGTTTTTT CASRIIRDRNEKLFF
TRBJ2-5 TRBD1 TRBV7-8 16 - TGTGCCAGCAGCTTAGGAGGGGGACAGGGCATGGAGACCCAGTACTTC CASSLGGGQGMETQYF
TRBJ2-3 TRBD2 TRBV7-2 17 - TGTGCCAGCAGCTCCGGGACTAGCGGGAGGGCCAAAGATACGCAGTATTTT CASSSGTSGRAKDTQYF
TRBJ1-1 TRBD1 TRBV28 14 - TGTGCCAGCAGTCGGGACAGAGCGAACACTGAAGCTTTCTTT CASSRDRANTEAFF
TRBJ2-1 TRBD2 TRBV18 15 few TGTGCCAGCTCACCCATAGCGGGAACTAGTTATGAGCAGTTCTTC CASSPIAGTSYEQFF
TRBJ1-1 TRBD1 TRBV28 14 - TGTGCCAGCAGTTTGCGCGGGACAGGGGTTGAAGCTTTCTTT CASSLRGTGVEAFF
TRBJ1-2 TRBD1 TRBV7-6 13 - TGTGCCAGCAGCTTACAGACAGGGTATGGCTACACCTTC CASSLQTGYGYTF
TRBJ2-1 TRBD2 TRBV2 15 - TGTGCCAGCAAGACTAGCGGGGGTGACTGGAATGAGCAGTTCTTC CASKTSGGDWNEQFF
TRBJ1-3 TRBD1 TRBV28 17 few TGTGCCAGCATCAAGAGGTTCGGGACAGGGTACGGAAACACCATATATTTT CASIKRFGTGYGNTIYF
TRBJ2-1 TRBD2 TRBV7-8 15 - TGTGCCAGCAGCGGGGGTCTAGCGGGTTACAATGAGCAGTTCTTC CASSGGLAGYNEQFF
TRBJ2-5 - TRBV7-3 13 - TGTGCCAGCTCCTTCTTAGACCAAGAGACCCAGTACTTC CASSFLDQETQYF
TRBJ1-4 - TRBV7-8 15 - TGTGCCAGCAGCTTAGGCCTCTCAGCGGAAGAAAAACTGTTTTTT CASSLGLSAEEKLFF
TRBJ2-3 - TRBV10-1 15 - TGCGCCAGCAGTGACGAGGGTATTAGCACAGATACGCAGTATTTT CASSDEGISTDTQYF
TRBJ2-2 TRBD2 TRBV27 20 - TGTGCCAGCAGTTTCCGTCCAGGGGCGGCGGGAGGATGGGACACCGGGGAGCTGTTTTTT CASSFRPGAAGGWDTGELFF
TRBJ1-3 - TRBV28 16 - TGTGCCAGCAGTTTATTTGGGGCGAGCTCTGGAAACACCATATATTTT CASSLFGASSGNTIYF
TRBJ2-5 - TRBV11-2 13 - TGTGCCAGCAGCTTAGAAAGCGTGGAGACCCAGTACTTC CASSLESVETQYF
TRBJ1-1 - TRBV28 14 few TGTGCCAGCAGTTTAGGGGGGAGTCCCACTGAAGCTTTCTTT CASSLGGSPTEAFF
TRBJ2-7 TRBD1 TRBV6-6 16 - TGTGCCAGCAGTTACACAGCCGGGACAGGCTCTTACGAGCAGTACTTC CASSYTAGTGSYEQYF
TRBJ1-2 TRBD1 TRBV5-1 16 - TGCGCCAGCAGACCCTCAACAGGGGGCTTCGTCTATGGCTACACCTTC CASRPSTGGFVYGYTF
TRBJ2-3 - TRBV10-1 11 - TGCGCCAGCAGTGGCGGAGATACGCAGTATTTT CASSGGDTQYF
TRBJ2-1 TRBD2 TRBV7-2 15 - TGTGCCAGCAGCTTAGAACTAGCGGGAGCTCCTGAGCAGTTCTTC CASSLELAGAPEQFF
TRBJ2-7 TRBD1 TRBV25-1 13 - TGTGCCAGCACCGGACAGGGTCGGAACGAGCAGTACTTC CASTGQGRNEQYF
TRBJ2-3 - TRBV5-1 13 - TGCGCCAGCAGCTTTGGCAGCACAGATACGCAGTATTTT CASSFGSTDTQYF
TRBJ1-1 - TRBV28 17 - TGTGCCAGCAGTTTAGATGTCCAGCTCGACAAGAACACTGAAGCTTTCTTT CASSLDVQLDKNTEAFF
TRBJ1-4 TRBD1 TRBV7-9 16 - TGTGCCAGCAGCCGGGGACAGGGAGACTATAATGAAAAACTGTTTTTT CASSRGQGDYNEKLFF
TRBJ1-5 - TRBV11-2 15 - TGTGCCAGCAGCTTCCTCCCGGGGAGCAATCAGCCCCAGCATTTT CASSFLPGSNQPQHF
TRBJ1-1 - TRBV15 14 - TGTGCCACCAGCAGAGATGGTGTGAGGACTGAAGCTTTCTTT CATSRDGVRTEAFF
TRBJ2-7 TRBD2 TRBV3-1/TRBV3-2 18 - TGTGCCAGCAGCCAAGGACTAGCGGGAGTTGGAGGGTTGGGAGAGCAGTACTTC CASSQGLAGVGGLGEQYF
TRBJ2-4 - TRBV28 16 - TGTGCCAGCAGTTTATTAGCAAACTTAGCCAAAAACATTCAGTACTTC CASSLLANLAKNIQYF
TRBJ2-2 TRBD1 TRBV9 17 - TGTGCCAGCAGCGTCTCGGGACAGGGACAGAACACCGGGGAGCTGTTTTTT CASSVSGQGQNTGELFF
TRBJ1-1 - TRBV5-1 11 few TGCGCCAGCAGCTTGGGACAGGAAGCTTTCTTT CASSLGQEAFF
TRBJ2-1 - TRBV9 12 - TGTGCCAGCAGCGAGGGGACAAGTGAGCAGTTCTTC CASSEGTSEQFF
TRBJ2-7 - TRBV10-3 14 once TGTGCCATCAGTGGCTCTGCGGGAATAAGCGAGCAGTACTTC CAISGSAGISEQYF
TRBJ2-1 - TRBV19 15 - TGTGCCAGTAGTATTACTATTATCGCCTACAATGAGCAGTTCTTC CASSITIIAYNEQFF
TRBJ2-5 - TRBV7-3 14 once TGTGCCAGCAGCTTAGGGCAAAACCAAGAGACCCAGTACTTC CASSLGQNQETQYF
TRBJ2-7 - TRBV4-1 15 - TGCGCCAGCAGCCAACCCCTGGACAGACCCTACGAGCAGTACTTC CASSQPLDRPYEQYF
TRBJ2-1 - TRBV11-3 15 - TGTGCCAGCAGCCCAGGGGGCGCGGGAGCGTATGAGCAGTTCTTC CASSPGGAGAYEQFF
TRBJ1-2 TRBD1 TRBV29-1 14 - TGCAGCGTTGACATCGGACAGGGGGCAGAGGGCTACACCTTC CSVDIGQGAEGYTF
TRBJ2-7 - TRBV12-3/TRBV12-4 12 - TGTGCCAGCAGCCCCGACTACTACGAGCAGTACTTC CASSPDYYEQYF
TRBJ1-5 - TRBV24-1 14 - TGTGCCACCAGTCCCGGGGAAGGCAATCAGCCCCAGCATTTT CATSPGEGNQPQHF
TRBJ1-6 - TRBV2 13 - TGTGCCAGCTCTCGAGATAATAATTCACCCCTCCACTTT CASSRDNNSPLHF